This TCR beta chain was retrieved from a study of blood T cell repertoires in COVID-19. Germline CDR1 WNHNN, CDR2 SYGVQD (reference sequence). This CDR3 is built from 15 residues. The trim removed 3 bases at V and 2 bases at J, leaving 4 bases unmatched. Clones were read by immunoSEQ multiplex PCR, and TCRdb kept only the in-frame ones, dropping some. The table records around 65,000 clones, almost 80% of them present only once. V and J are TRBV10-1 and TRBJ2-3; 8 bases agree with TRBD2. The sample comprised peripheral blood. The clonotype originates from a man aged 55 to 70 with acute or convalescent COVID-19. CDR3 nucleotide sequence: TGCGCCAGCAGTGACTGGCGGGGGGACACAGATACGCAGTATTTT. This gives the protein CASSDWRGDTDTQYF.